This TCR beta chain was profiled in a study of cytomegalovirus exposure and HLA in healthy donors. Study conclusions and caveats: TCR beta chains numbering 164 were designated cytomegalovirus-associated.

In regard to this clone: What it recognizes is unknown. A read error may produce the germline difference seen at one junction end.

The assay was immunoSEQ multiplex PCR, and TCRdb's table has in-frame clones only and misses some. Of approximately 200,000 clones in the sample, about 81% were seen once. This CDR3 is built from 14 residues. Germline-derived CDR1 and CDR2 are LGHNT and FRNRAP. The receptor's source is a woman in her thirties in good health and CMV-seronegative. The V and J genes are TRBV12-5 and TRBJ2-1; 10 nucleotides align to TRBD2. Sequencing was done on a sample of PBMCs. The CDR3 DNA reads as TGTGCTTGTGGAGCGGGGGGGCGTATTACTGAGCAGTTCTTC. Translated: CACGAGGRITEQFF. Full variable domain (rest looked up from reference TRBV12-5 and TRBJ2-1): DARVTQTPRHKVTEMGQEVTMRCQPILGHNTVFWYRQTMMQGLELLAYFRNRAPLDDSGMPKDRFSAEMPDATLATLKIQPSEPRDSAVYFCACGAGGRITEQFFGPGTRLTVL.